These 30 T cell receptor beta chains share one sample of origin, sequenced in a study of blood T cell repertoires in COVID-19. TCRdb's table, derived via immunoSEQ multiplex PCR, lists solely in-frame clones and lacks some. The table includes around 160,000 clones, 80% detected once. Sequenced material: peripheral blood. The receptors stem from a man aged 55 to 70 with active or convalescent COVID-19.

The chain joins TRBV29-1 to TRBJ1-4; 9 bases are shared with TRBD1. The CDR3 contains 15 residues. V lost 2 bases, J lost 11 bases, and 12 bases stayed unmatched. Looked up from germline, CDR1 is SQVTM and CDR2 is ANQGSEA. The chain's CDR3 is CSVESSGTGYSKLFF. CDR3 bases: TGCAGCGTTGAAAGTTCAGGGACAGGGTATAGTAAACTGTTTTTT.

The chain links TRBV6-1 to TRBJ2-2, with 9 positions matching TRBD1. CDR3 length: 15 amino acids. The germline V gene has CDR1 MNHNS and CDR2 SASEGT. V shed 7 bases and J 2 bases; nucleotides not matched to a gene: 5. The CDR3 protein is CASKRDRENTGELFF. The CDR3 bases are TGTGCCAGCAAGAGGGACAGGGAAAACACCGGGGAGCTGTTTTTT.

V usage is TRBV7-8 and J usage is TRBJ2-5; D unresolved. This CDR3 contains 12 residues. V gave up 5 bases and J gave up 5 bases, with 9 bases separating them. Germline CDR1 SGHVS, CDR2 FQNEAQ. CDR3 loop: CASSNFLETQYF. DNA of the CDR3: TGTGCCAGCAGCAACTTCCTGGAGACCCAGTACTTC.

The V gene is TRBV9, the J gene TRBJ2-2, with TRBD2 matching over 11 bases. CDR1 and CDR2 (germline): SGDLS, YYNGEE. This CDR3 has 20 residues. Trimming took 2 bases from V and 2 from J; bases not matched to a gene: 14. The CDR3, as DNA: TGTGCCAGCAGCGTGGGACTAGCGGCCCGCTCCAACCTCAACACCGGGGAGCTGTTTTTT. Its translation is CASSVGLAARSNLNTGELFF.

This clone was observed a handful of times. DNA for the CDR3: TGTGCCACCGAGGGACTTGCCTACGAGCAGTACTTC. As protein: CATEGLAYEQYF. The chain couples TRBV7-2 to TRBJ2-7; a possible D gene is TRBD2 (6 bases). Trimming removed 10 bases from V and 2 bases from J, with 12 bases in between. Germline V CDR1 and CDR2: SGHTA, FQGNSA. CDR3 length equals 12 residues.

This chain links TRBV4-2 with TRBJ2-7; a possible D gene is TRBD2 (6 bases). The CDR3 covers 14 residues. Trimming pared 1 base from V and 3 bases from J, leaving 10 bases between. CDR1 LGHNA and CDR2 YNFKEQ come from the germline V gene. CDR3 amino acids: CASSQGGTGYEQYF. The DNA of the CDR3 is TGTGCCAGCAGCCAAGGGGGGACTGGCTACGAGCAGTACTTC.

This clone turned up a few times. The CDR3 protein is CASRGQGGQPQHF. The CDR3, as DNA: TGTGCCAGTCGGGGACAGGGCGGTCAGCCCCAGCATTTT. This chain links TRBV12-3 or TRBV12-4 with TRBJ1-5; 9 bases map to TRBD1. This CDR3 has 13 residues. Trimming took 9 bases from V and 6 from J; bases not matched to a gene: 6.

V gene TRBV12-3 or TRBV12-4 combines with J gene TRBJ2-5; 8 positions match TRBD2. The CDR3 covers 13 residues. V dropped 6 bases and J dropped 4; count of bases not matched to a gene: 4. CDR3 residues: CASSPGGAETQYF. The CDR3 coding sequence is TGTGCCAGCAGCCCCGGGGGGGCAGAGACCCAGTACTTC.

This clone was recorded a few times. The chain uses TRBV5-1 and TRBJ2-2, with 10 positions matching TRBD2. In germline, CDR1 is SGHRS, CDR2 YFSETQ. Trimming at V came to 0 bases and at J to 3 bases, leaving 5 bases not matched to a gene. This CDR3 comprises 17 residues. The CDR3 loop is CASSLGPAGGDTGELFF. As DNA, the CDR3 is TGCGCCAGCAGCTTGGGTCCAGCGGGAGGGGACACCGGGGAGCTGTTTTTT.

Ten or more counts support this clone. The chain recombines TRBV7-2 with TRBJ2-7; D may be TRBD2 (6 bases). This CDR3 has 15 amino acids. V gave up 5 bases and J gave up 7 bases, with 21 bases separating them. Germline CDR1 is SGHTA and CDR2 is FQGNSA. CDR3 in amino acids: CASSPSRGLGGEQYF. CDR3 in DNA: TGTGCCAGCAGCCCCTCCCGGGGTCTTGGGGGGGAGCAGTACTTC.

The chain employs TRBV6-2 or TRBV6-3 and TRBJ1-2; 7 nucleotides line up with TRBD1. With 5 bases clipped from V and 7 bases from J, the junction kept 10 bases outside the gene matches. The CDR3 extends over 14 amino acids. CDR1 and CDR2 from the germline V gene are MNHEY and SVGEGT. The CDR3 DNA reads as TGTGCCAGCAGTCACGACAGGGACGTTGCTGGCTACACCTTC. Translated: CASSHDRDVAGYTF.

The chain joins TRBV19 to TRBJ2-7; the D is unclear. Trimming cost V 4 bases and J 2 bases, with 9 bases left between them. CDR3 length: 13 residues. Germline CDR1 reads LNHDA; CDR2 reads SQIVND (reference sequence). The CDR3 nucleotides read TGTGCCAGTAGTAAGGCAGGTCCCTACGAGCAGTACTTC. Amino acids: CASSKAGPYEQYF.

The V gene is TRBV7-6, the J gene TRBJ2-1; TRBD1 matches 7 bases. The CDR3 has 11 residues. Germline lookup yields CDR1 SGHVS and CDR2 FNYEAQ. V dropped 10 bases and J dropped 4; count of bases not matched to a gene: 1. The CDR3 spells CATTGYNEQFF. The DNA for the CDR3 is TGTGCCACGACAGGGTACAATGAGCAGTTCTTC.

The rearrangement links TRBV30 to TRBJ2-7; a possible D gene is TRBD1 (5 bases). Trimming left V 0 bases short and J 3 bases short, with 15 bases between. This CDR3 contains 15 residues. Germline V gene data show CDR1 as GTSNPN and CDR2 as SVGIG (reference sequence). CDR3 in amino acids: CAWSVGQGMVYEQYF. CDR3 in DNA: TGTGCCTGGAGTGTTGGTCAGGGTATGGTCTACGAGCAGTACTTC. Based on the CDR3 plus reference TRBV30 and TRBJ2-7, the full variable domain is SQTIHQWPATLVQPVGSPLSLECTVEGTSNPNLYWYRQAAGRGLQLLFYSVGIGQISSEVPQNLSASRPQDRQFILSSKKLLLSDSGFYLCAWSVGQGMVYEQYFGPGTRLTVT.

The rearrangement links TRBV29-1 to TRBJ1-2, with D maybe TRBD1 (5 bases). This CDR3 has 13 residues. V gave up 3 bases and J gave up 8 bases, with 16 bases separating them. Germline-derived CDR1 and CDR2 are SQVTM and ANQGSEA. The CDR3 region has the DNA TGCAGCGTTGACGGGCAGGGTGTAGGCGGCTACACCTTC. This gives the protein CSVDGQGVGGYTF.

This sequence joins TRBV7-2 and TRBJ1-6; no clear D gene. The CDR3 has 13 residues. Per germline, CDR1 SGHTA and CDR2 FQGNSA. V lost 9 bases and J 3 bases, leaving 9 bases between the germline ends. CDR3 sequence reads: CASCGVYNSPLHF. CDR3 DNA: TGTGCCAGTTGCGGGGTCTATAATTCACCCCTCCACTTT.

The CDR3 region is CASSHPDRAYEQYF. As DNA, the CDR3 is TGTGCCAGCAGCCACCCCGACAGGGCCTACGAGCAGTACTTC. The genes are TRBV6-2 or TRBV6-3 and TRBJ2-7, with 7 bases identical to TRBD1. Germline trimming cut 6 bases from V and 2 bases from J; bases unmatched to any gene: 7. The CDR3 is 14 residues long. Germline lookup yields CDR1 MNHEY and CDR2 SVGEGT.

This rearrangement joins TRBV6-6 to TRBJ1-1; the match to TRBD1 covers 9 bases. The length of the CDR3 is 15 residues. Per the germline V gene, CDR1 is MNHNY and CDR2 is SVGAGI (reference sequence). V gave up 5 bases and J gave up 8 bases; unmatched junction bases: 12. The CDR3 nucleotides are TGTGCCAGCAGTGGACGGAATACAGGGGGCACAGAAGCTTTCTTT. Its translation is CASSGRNTGGTEAFF.

V usage is TRBV19 and J usage is TRBJ1-5; tentative D call: TRBD1 (6 bases). Germline V gene lookup returns CDR1 LNHDA and CDR2 SQIVND (reference sequence). The CDR3 runs to 14 residues. V was trimmed by 5 bases and J by 5 bases, leaving 13 bases between them. The CDR3 DNA follows: TGTGCCAGTAGTTTCAGGGGAAGGGATCAGCCCCAGCATTTT. Its translation: CASSFRGRDQPQHF.

This rearrangement joins TRBV7-3 to TRBJ1-2, with TRBD1 matching over 7 bases. V was clipped by 4 bases and J by 5 bases; unmatched bases: 16. The CDR3 sequence is 17 residues long. Germline CDR1 and CDR2: SGHTA and FQGTGA. CDR3 amino acids: CASSSMRGQPVKYGYTF. CDR3 nucleotides: TGTGCCAGCAGCTCCATGAGGGGACAGCCAGTAAAGTATGGCTACACCTTC.

The chain links TRBV18 to TRBJ1-1; no firm D call. Germline values: CDR1 KGHSH, CDR2 LQKENI. CDR3 length: 13 amino acids. The germline V and J ends were trimmed by 4 bases and 4 bases, with 10 bases remaining between them. The CDR3 sequence is CASSRAGSTEAFF. Here the CDR3 DNA reads TGTGCCAGCTCACGGGCGGGGAGCACTGAAGCTTTCTTT.

This chain uses TRBV4-2 with TRBJ2-3; TRBD2 aligns across 7 bases. The trim removed 0 bases at V and 2 bases at J, leaving 5 bases unmatched. The germline V gene encodes CDR1 LGHNA and CDR2 YNFKEQ. The CDR3 extends over 16 amino acids. The CDR3 DNA reads as TGTGCCAGCAGCCAAGATACGGGAGGAAACACAGATACGCAGTATTTT. It is translated as CASSQDTGGNTDTQYF.

This clone was recorded only once. V usage is TRBV7-6 and J usage is TRBJ1-6, with D maybe TRBD1 (6 bases). The CDR3 spans 14 residues. Trimming cost V 5 bases and J 9 bases, with 14 bases left between them. The V gene's germline CDR1 is SGHVS and CDR2 FNYEAQ. The DNA of the CDR3 is TGTGCCAGCAGCCAGGCAGGGGTCAGTTCACCCCTCCACTTT. Translating it yields CASSQAGVSSPLHF.

J is TRBJ2-7 and V is TRBV15; D ambiguous. Trimming removed 5 bases at V and 6 bases at J, with 14 bases between. Germline V CDR1 and CDR2: LNHNV, YYDKDF (reference sequence). The CDR3 sequence is 13 residues long. The CDR3 is CATSVDALGEQYF. CDR3 bases: TGTGCCACCAGCGTCGATGCCCTCGGCGAGCAGTACTTC.

The chain employs TRBV2 and TRBJ1-3; possibly TRBD1 for D (5 bases). The length of the CDR3 is 13 residues. Trimming removed 6 bases from V and 4 bases from J, with 10 bases in between. The germline V gene has CDR1 SNHLY and CDR2 FYNNEI. The CDR3 protein is CASRQGKGNTIYF. As DNA, the CDR3 is TGTGCCAGCAGGCAGGGCAAGGGAAACACCATATATTTT.

The V and J genes are TRBV27 and TRBJ2-1, with D possibly matching TRBD2 (5 bases). Between the trimmed V and J ends, which lost 5 bases and 4 bases, there was a span of 18 bases. CDR1 and CDR2 (germline): MNHEY, SMNVEV (reference sequence). The CDR3 totals 16 residues. The CDR3 reads CASSPGVEAQYNEQFF. Here the CDR3 DNA reads TGTGCCAGCAGTCCGGGTGTGGAGGCCCAGTACAATGAGCAGTTCTTC.

The chain uses TRBV7-9 and TRBJ2-3; D ambiguous. Trimming stripped 1 base from V and 2 bases from J, with 7 bases between. There are 14 residues in the CDR3. The germline V gene has CDR1 SEHNR and CDR2 FQNEAQ (reference sequence). CDR3 DNA: TGTGCCAGCAGCTTAGGAGCAACCACAGATACGCAGTATTTT. Its protein product is CASSLGATTDTQYF. The entire variable domain, with the rest obtained from reference TRBV7-9 and TRBJ2-3, is as follows: DTGVSQNPRHKITKRGQNVTFRCDPISEHNRLYWYRQTLGQGPEFLTYFQNEAQLEKSRLLSDRFSAERPKGSFSTLEIQRTEQGDSAMYLCASSLGATTDTQYFGPGTRLTVL.

The V call is TRBV6-2 or TRBV6-3, the J call TRBJ1-1; D is unclear. The CDR3 loop spans 16 amino acids. Germline-derived CDR1 and CDR2 are MNHEY and SVGEGT. Trimming shortened V by 0 bases and J by 6 bases, and 17 bases separated the two germline ends. The CDR3 region is CASSYSRAGPMSEAFF. For the CDR3, the DNA is TGTGCCAGCAGTTACTCGAGGGCAGGCCCCATGTCTGAAGCTTTCTTT.

This sequence joins TRBV19 and TRBJ1-4, with 7 positions matching TRBD1. CDR3 length equals 16 residues. CDR1 LNHDA and CDR2 SQIVND come from the germline V gene (reference sequence). The V and J ends lost 4 bases and 3 bases, in that order; junction bases with no gene match: 8. The DNA for the CDR3 is TGTGCCAGTAGTACACCCGGAGGGGGCCCTAATGAAAAACTGTTTTTT. Translated: CASSTPGGGPNEKLFF. The whole variable domain, filled in from reference TRBV19 and TRBJ1-4, reads DGGITQSPKYLFRKEGQNVTLSCEQNLNHDAMYWYRQDPGQGLRLIYYSQIVNDFQKGDIAEGYSVSREKKESFPLTVTSAQKNPTAFYLCASSTPGGGPNEKLFFGSGTQLSVL.

The chain couples TRBV19 to TRBJ2-1; maybe TRBD1 (5 bases). V was clipped by 0 bases and J by 5 bases, with 11 bases between them. This CDR3 has 15 amino acids. The germline V gene encodes CDR1 LNHDA and CDR2 SQIVND (reference sequence). CDR3 nucleotide sequence: TGTGCCAGTAGTATAGATCTCAGGGCCCACAATGAGCAGTTCTTC. Translation gives CASSIDLRAHNEQFF.